This TCR beta chain was found in a study of blood T cell repertoires in COVID-19. Study context: In Cohort 3, a recovered donor had either two negative PCRs, clearance, or symptom resolution.

Participant ages covered about 18 to 100 years across about 22 US areas. Assignment of participants to cohorts was predicated upon participant-reported clinical history. The repertoire was sequenced with immunoSEQ multiplex PCR; TCRdb's copy has only in-frame clones and lacks some. The repertoire holds under 200,000 clones, roughly 86% seen once, with just under 25% in the top ten. Input material: PBMCs or T cells enriched from blood (not recorded which). This sequence was found in a woman in her thirties or forties in a cohort exposed to, infected with or recovered from COVID-19 (not recorded which).

The CDR3 reads CASSFETSKADTQYF. CDR3 bases: TGTGCCAGCAGCTTTGAGACTAGCAAAGCAGATACGCAGTATTTT. This chain links TRBV5-8 with TRBJ2-3; 7 bases align to TRBD2. The CDR3 spans 15 residues. CDR1 is SGHTS and CDR2 is YDEGEE in the germline V gene. Trimming removed 2 bases from V and 4 bases from J; junction bases left unmatched: 7.